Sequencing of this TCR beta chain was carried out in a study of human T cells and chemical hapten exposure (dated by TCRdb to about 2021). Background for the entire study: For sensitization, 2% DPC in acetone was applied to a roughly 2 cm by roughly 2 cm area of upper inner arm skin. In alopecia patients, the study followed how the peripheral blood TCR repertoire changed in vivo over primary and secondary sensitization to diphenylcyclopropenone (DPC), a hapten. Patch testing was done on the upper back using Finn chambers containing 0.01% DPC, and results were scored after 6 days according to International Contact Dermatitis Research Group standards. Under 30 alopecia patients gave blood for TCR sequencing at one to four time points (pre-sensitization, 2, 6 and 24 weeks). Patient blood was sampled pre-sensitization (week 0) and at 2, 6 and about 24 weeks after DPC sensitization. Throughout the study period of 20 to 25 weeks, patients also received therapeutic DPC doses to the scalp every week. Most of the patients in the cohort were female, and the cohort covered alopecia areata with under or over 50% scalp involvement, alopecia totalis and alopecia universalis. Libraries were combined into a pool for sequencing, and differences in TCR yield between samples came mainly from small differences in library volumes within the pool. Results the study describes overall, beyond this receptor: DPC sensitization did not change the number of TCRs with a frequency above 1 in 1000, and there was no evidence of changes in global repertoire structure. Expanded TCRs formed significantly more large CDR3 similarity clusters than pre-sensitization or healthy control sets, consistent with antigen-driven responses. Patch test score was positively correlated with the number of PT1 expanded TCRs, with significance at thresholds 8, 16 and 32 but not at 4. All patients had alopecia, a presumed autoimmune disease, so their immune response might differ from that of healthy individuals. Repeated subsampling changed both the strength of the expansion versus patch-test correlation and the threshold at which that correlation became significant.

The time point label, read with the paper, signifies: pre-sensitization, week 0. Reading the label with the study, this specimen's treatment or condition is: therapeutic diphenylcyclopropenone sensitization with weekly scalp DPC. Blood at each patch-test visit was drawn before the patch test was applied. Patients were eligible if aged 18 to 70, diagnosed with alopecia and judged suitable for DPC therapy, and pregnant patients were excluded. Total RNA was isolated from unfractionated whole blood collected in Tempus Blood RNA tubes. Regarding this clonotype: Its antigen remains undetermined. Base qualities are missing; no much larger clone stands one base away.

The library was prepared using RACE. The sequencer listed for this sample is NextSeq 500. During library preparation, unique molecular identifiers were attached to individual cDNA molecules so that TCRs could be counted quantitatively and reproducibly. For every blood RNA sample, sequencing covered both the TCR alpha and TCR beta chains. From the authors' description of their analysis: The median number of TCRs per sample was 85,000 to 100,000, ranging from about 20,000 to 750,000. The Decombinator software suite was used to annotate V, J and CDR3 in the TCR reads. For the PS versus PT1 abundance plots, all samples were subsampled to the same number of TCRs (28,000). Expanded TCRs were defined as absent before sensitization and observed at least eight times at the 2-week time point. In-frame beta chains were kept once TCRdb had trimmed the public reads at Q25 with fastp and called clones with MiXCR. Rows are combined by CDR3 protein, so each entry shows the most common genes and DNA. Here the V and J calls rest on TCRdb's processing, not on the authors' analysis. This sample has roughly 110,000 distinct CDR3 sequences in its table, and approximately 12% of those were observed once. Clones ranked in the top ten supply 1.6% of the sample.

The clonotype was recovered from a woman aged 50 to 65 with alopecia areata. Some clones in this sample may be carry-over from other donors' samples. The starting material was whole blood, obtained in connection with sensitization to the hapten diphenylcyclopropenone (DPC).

The sequenced DNA is TGCGCCAGCAGCTTCGGACAGCGTGAAGAGACCCAGTACTTC. The encoded protein is CASSFGQREETQYF. This chain is built from TRBV5-1 and TRBJ2-5; the D segment could be TRBD1, given 6 matching bases. The CDR3, from cysteine to phenylalanine, totals 14 residues. Kept here is only the CDR3 DNA, which spans 42 bases and is read in frame from base 1. V was cut back by 2 bases and J by 3 bases, leaving a gap of 11 bases between them. Sequences SGHRS (CDR1) and YFSETQ (CDR2) are obtained from the germline V gene.